The sequence of this T cell receptor (beta chain) was determined in a study of blood T cell repertoires in COVID-19. Study-wide background: Acute-phase and convalescent COVID-19 samples originated in the United States, Italy and Spain.

Participants, roughly 18 to 90 years old, spanned fewer than 30 US areas. Cohorts were determined from participant-reported clinical history. Recovery meant two consecutive negative NP/OP PCR tests, professional clearance, or resolved symptoms. This table comes from immunoSEQ multiplex PCR, and its TCRdb copy is limited to in-frame clones, with some not included. The sample gives about 320,000 clones, just over 85% of which show up once; more than 9% is in the top ten. The CDR3 is 16 residues long. Trimming cost V 4 bases and J 4 bases, with 19 bases left between them. Germline assignment: CDR1 MNHEY and CDR2 SMNVEV (reference sequence).

This receptor was identified in a woman in her late teens or twenties who had recovered from COVID-19. The V call is TRBV27, the J call TRBJ1-1; D call uncertain. Sequencing input: PBMCs or T cells enriched from blood (not recorded which). CDR3 region: CASSSSLIAVTTEAFF. The CDR3 DNA reads TGTGCCAGCAGTTCTTCCTTGATCGCGGTAACCACTGAAGCTTTCTTT.